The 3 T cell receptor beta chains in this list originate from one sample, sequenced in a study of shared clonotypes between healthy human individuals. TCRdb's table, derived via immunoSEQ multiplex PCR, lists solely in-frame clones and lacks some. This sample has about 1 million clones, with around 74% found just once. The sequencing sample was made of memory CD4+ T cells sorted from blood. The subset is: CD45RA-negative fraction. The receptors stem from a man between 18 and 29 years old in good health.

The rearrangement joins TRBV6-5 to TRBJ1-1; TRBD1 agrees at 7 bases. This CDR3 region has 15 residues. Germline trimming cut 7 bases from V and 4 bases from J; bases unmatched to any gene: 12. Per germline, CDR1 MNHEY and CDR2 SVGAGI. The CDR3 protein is CASTPGQVGITEAFF. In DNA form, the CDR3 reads TGTGCCAGCACCCCTGGACAGGTTGGAATCACTGAAGCTTTCTTT.

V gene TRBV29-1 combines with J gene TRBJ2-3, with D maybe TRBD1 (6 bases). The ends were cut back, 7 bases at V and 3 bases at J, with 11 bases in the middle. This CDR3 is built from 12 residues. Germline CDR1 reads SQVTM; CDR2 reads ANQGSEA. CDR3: CSAGTITDTQYF. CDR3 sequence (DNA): TGCAGCGCGGGGACAATAACAGATACGCAGTATTTT.

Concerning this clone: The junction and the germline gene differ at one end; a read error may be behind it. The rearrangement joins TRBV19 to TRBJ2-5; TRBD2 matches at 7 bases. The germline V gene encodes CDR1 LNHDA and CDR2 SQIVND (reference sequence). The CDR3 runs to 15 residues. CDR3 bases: TGTGCCAGTAGTATAGCTTGGGCTAGCGGAGAGGCCCAGTACTTC. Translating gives CASSIAWASGEAQYF.